This is a list of T cell receptor beta chains from one sample in a study of blood T cell repertoires in COVID-19. Sequenced by immunoSEQ multiplex PCR; TCRdb stores in-frame clones only, minus some. The table lists tens of thousands of clones, approximately 90% of them singletons. The material sequenced was peripheral blood. These receptors came from an elderly woman with active COVID-19. Each CDR3 is given with its conserved first and last residue. D genes are given only for firm matches. Part of the rows lack a size; the others show once, few, many or a class for expanded clones.

clone_size: few; d_call: TRBD2; j_call: TRBJ2-1; v_call: TRBV27; cdr3_aa: CASSPTSGNYNEQFF; cdr3_nt: TGTGCCAGCAGCCCTACTAGCGGGAACTACAATGAGCAGTTCTTC
clone_size: few; d_call: NA; j_call: TRBJ1-1; v_call: TRBV5-5; cdr3_aa: CASNPLRNRRGSEAFF; cdr3_nt: TGTGCCAGCAACCCCCTTAGGAACCGAAGGGGGTCCGAAGCTTTCTTT
clone_size: NA; d_call: TRBD2; j_call: TRBJ2-1; v_call: TRBV4-1; cdr3_aa: CASGRLAGVYNEQFF; cdr3_nt: TGCGCCAGCGGACGACTAGCGGGAGTCTACAATGAGCAGTTCTTC
clone_size: NA; d_call: NA; j_call: TRBJ2-2; v_call: TRBV10-3; cdr3_aa: CAISGGRASENTGELFF; cdr3_nt: TGTGCCATCAGTGGGGGCAGGGCCTCGGAGAACACCGGGGAGCTGTTTTTT
clone_size: NA; d_call: NA; j_call: TRBJ1-3; v_call: TRBV30; cdr3_aa: CAWSDGSPSGNTIYF; cdr3_nt: TGTGCCTGGAGTGACGGTAGCCCCTCTGGAAACACCATATATTTT
clone_size: NA; d_call: NA; j_call: TRBJ2-3; v_call: TRBV7-2; cdr3_aa: CASTYGGGSTDTQYF; cdr3_nt: TGTGCCAGCACCTATGGGGGCGGGAGCACAGATACGCAGTATTTT
clone_size: NA; d_call: NA; j_call: TRBJ2-3; v_call: TRBV5-1; cdr3_aa: CASTLDSRTDTQYF; cdr3_nt: TGCGCCAGCACTCTGGACAGTCGCACAGATACGCAGTATTTT
clone_size: once; d_call: NA; j_call: TRBJ1-4; v_call: TRBV6-5; cdr3_aa: CASRPPAGNEKLFF; cdr3_nt: TGTGCCAGCAGACCCCCCGCGGGCAATGAAAAACTGTTTTTT
clone_size: NA; d_call: NA; j_call: TRBJ2-4; v_call: TRBV5-1; cdr3_aa: CASSLSLAVAKNIQYF; cdr3_nt: TGCGCCAGCAGCTTGTCCCTAGCAGTAGCCAAAAACATTCAGTACTTC
clone_size: NA; d_call: TRBD2; j_call: TRBJ2-3; v_call: TRBV7-3; cdr3_aa: CASSQGLAGADTQYF; cdr3_nt: TGTGCCAGCAGCCAGGGACTAGCGGGAGCGGATACGCAGTATTTT
clone_size: NA; d_call: NA; j_call: TRBJ2-1; v_call: TRBV28; cdr3_aa: CASSPQYNEQFF; cdr3_nt: TGTGCCAGCTCTCCCCAGTACAATGAGCAGTTCTTC
clone_size: NA; d_call: NA; j_call: TRBJ2-2; v_call: TRBV18; cdr3_aa: CASSNGINTGELFF; cdr3_nt: TGTGCCAGCTCAAACGGGATTAACACCGGGGAGCTGTTTTTT
clone_size: NA; d_call: NA; j_call: TRBJ2-1; v_call: TRBV7-3; cdr3_aa: CASSFSTVGSEQFF; cdr3_nt: TGTGCCAGCAGCTTTTCCACCGTGGGCAGTGAGCAGTTCTTC
clone_size: once; d_call: TRBD2; j_call: TRBJ2-3; v_call: TRBV28; cdr3_aa: CASSPTGTSGTDTQYF; cdr3_nt: TGTGCCAGCAGTCCTACCGGGACTAGCGGCACAGATACGCAGTATTTT
clone_size: NA; d_call: NA; j_call: TRBJ2-6; v_call: TRBV5-1; cdr3_aa: CASSITNRASGANVLTF; cdr3_nt: TGCGCCAGCAGCATAACCAACAGGGCCTCTGGGGCCAACGTCCTGACTTTC
clone_size: NA; d_call: NA; j_call: TRBJ1-6; v_call: TRBV16; cdr3_aa: CASSQLGDQNNSPLHF; cdr3_nt: TGTGCCAGCAGCCAACTAGGTGACCAGAATAATTCACCCCTCCACTTT
clone_size: NA; d_call: TRBD2; j_call: TRBJ2-1; v_call: TRBV3-1/TRBV3-2; cdr3_aa: CASSTHRGAGGPMNEQFF; cdr3_nt: TGTGCCAGCAGCACACATCGGGGAGCGGGAGGGCCAATGAATGAGCAGTTCTTC
clone_size: NA; d_call: TRBD2; j_call: TRBJ2-7; v_call: TRBV7-9; cdr3_aa: CASSLGSGLAGGLSYEQYF; cdr3_nt: TGTGCCAGCAGCTTAGGGTCGGGTCTAGCGGGAGGTTTATCCTACGAGCAGTACTTC
clone_size: NA; d_call: NA; j_call: TRBJ1-5; v_call: TRBV28; cdr3_aa: CASSISGGSQPQHF; cdr3_nt: TGTGCCAGCTCGATCTCAGGTGGGAGCCAGCCCCAGCATTTT
clone_size: NA; d_call: TRBD2; j_call: TRBJ2-1; v_call: TRBV7-9; cdr3_aa: CASSPRAGAGANEQFF; cdr3_nt: TGTGCCAGCAGCCCTCGAGCGGGAGCGGGCGCGAATGAGCAGTTCTTC
clone_size: NA; d_call: TRBD2; j_call: TRBJ2-3; v_call: TRBV23-1; cdr3_aa: CASNLAGSVPDTQYF; cdr3_nt: TGCGCCAGCAATCTAGCGGGGAGCGTCCCAGATACGCAGTATTTT
clone_size: NA; d_call: TRBD2; j_call: TRBJ2-1; v_call: TRBV6-2/TRBV6-3; cdr3_aa: CASSPPGLAANEQFF; cdr3_nt: TGTGCCAGCAGTCCACCGGGACTAGCGGCCAATGAGCAGTTCTTC
clone_size: NA; d_call: NA; j_call: TRBJ1-5; v_call: TRBV6-2/TRBV6-3; cdr3_aa: CASSYSRAQPQHF; cdr3_nt: TGTGCCAGCAGTTACTCGAGGGCACAGCCCCAGCATTTT
clone_size: NA; d_call: TRBD2; j_call: TRBJ2-1; v_call: TRBV19; cdr3_aa: CASSIRVLAGDNEQFF; cdr3_nt: TGTGCCAGTAGTATCCGGGTACTAGCGGGAGATAATGAGCAGTTCTTC
clone_size: NA; d_call: TRBD1; j_call: TRBJ1-1; v_call: TRBV10-3; cdr3_aa: CAIIPGQGGTEAFF; cdr3_nt: TGTGCCATCATTCCCGGACAGGGTGGGACTGAAGCTTTCTTT
clone_size: NA; d_call: NA; j_call: TRBJ2-7; v_call: TRBV3-1/TRBV3-2; cdr3_aa: CASSHRRGEQYF; cdr3_nt: TGTGCCAGCAGCCATCGGCGAGGGGAGCAGTACTTC
clone_size: NA; d_call: TRBD1; j_call: TRBJ2-1; v_call: TRBV6-1; cdr3_aa: CASSEGAQSFF; cdr3_nt: TGTGCCAGCAGCGAGGGGGCGCAATCGTTCTTC
clone_size: NA; d_call: NA; j_call: TRBJ2-1; v_call: TRBV7-3; cdr3_aa: CASSLTGGASSYNEQFF; cdr3_nt: TGTGCCAGCAGCTTAACTGGGGGGGCGAGCTCCTACAATGAGCAGTTCTTC
clone_size: NA; d_call: TRBD1; j_call: TRBJ1-1; v_call: TRBV4-1; cdr3_aa: CASSQGQGWDTEAFF; cdr3_nt: TGCGCCAGCAGCCAAGGACAGGGCTGGGATACTGAAGCTTTCTTT
clone_size: NA; d_call: TRBD2; j_call: TRBJ2-5; v_call: TRBV28; cdr3_aa: CASSVAGLQETQYF; cdr3_nt: TGTGCCAGCAGTGTAGCGGGGCTCCAAGAGACCCAGTACTTC